Sequencing of this TCR beta chain was carried out in a study of T cell responses to AZD1222 COVID-19 vaccine (dated by TCRdb to about 2021). Context from the whole study: A total of 233 trial participants underwent TCR sequencing, of whom some 200 had received two doses of AZD1222 and some 25 had received two doses of the MenACWY control vaccine. Trial participants were enrolled by age into subgroups of 18-55, 56-69 and 70-plus years, and around 150, 29 and 61 TCR-sequenced participants, respectively, were included in these subgroups.

The CDR3 regions of human TCRbeta chains were subjected to immunosequencing. From the authors' description of their analysis: Repertoire TCRs were checked for matches against a reference library of SARS-CoV-2-specific TCRs that had been generated using the MIRA antigen-specificity platform. Breadth meant the fraction of unique TCRs that were SARS-CoV-2-associated, whereas depth meant the fraction of total T cells that were SARS-CoV-2-associated. Using the MIRA data, every spike-specific TCR was mapped to the spike region that the TCR reacted to and assigned to either a CD4 or a CD8 class. Log10-transformed breadth and depth values were compared by one-way ANOVA with Sidak's multiple comparisons tests. What TCRdb holds here is the immuneACCESS table cut down to in-frame rearrangements. Part of the clones is not present; checked against another copy, under half of the missing clones reflect an unresolved V gene, and the others are unexplained. The V and J calls and clone size are taken from that table; D and trimming were inferred from the DNA. The sample table contains around 140,000 clones; only one count was recorded for about nine tenths of them. The leading ten clones occupy 1.6% of the sample.

Points on this clone: This receptor's antigen is unknown. No clone much larger than this one lies a single base away; base qualities are absent.

What the study reported, not specific to this receptor: The 56-69-year group was small, and its depth increase did not reach significance, likely because of low power. Because no day 14 peak-response samples were available, repertoires were characterized only after the peak T cell response. CD4 TCRs associated with the vaccine covered the entire spike protein, and the dominant responses were in regions 160-218 and 743-854. Participants were mostly white British, with more females than males. The authors suggested clonal diversity may have been underestimated. A significant rise in spike-specific TCR breadth and depth was observed after two AZD1222 doses relative to day 0 and relative to MenACWY recipients. Conclusions about previously exposed vaccinees are limited because only six or seven AZD1222 recipients were SARS-CoV-2 seropositive at baseline. Reportedly, almost half of the unique spike-specific TCRs recognized epitopes lying outside the regions that are mutated in the B.1.351 and B.1.1.7 variants.

The sample's time point label is to be understood as: about 28 days (+/-7) after the second vaccine dose. AZD1222 recipients whose second dose came at about 4 weeks and those whose second dose came at about 12 weeks were combined into one group, since spike-specific TCR depth and breadth did not differ between the two schedules. Vaccinee samples were obtained from the UK trials COV001 and COV002, which included a single-blind randomized controlled phase 2/3 trial of AZD1222 (ChAdOx1 nCoV-19) in healthy adults. For TCRbeta chain sequencing, PBMC samples from trial participants were taken at day 0 and at day 28 after the second dose. The germline ends are 12 bases apart after V is trimmed by 2 bases and J by 3 bases. The CDR1 and CDR2 encoded by the germline V gene are KGHSH and LQKENI. From the cysteine up to the phenylalanine, the CDR3 has a length of 15 residues. Left in the record is the CDR3 DNA by itself, 45 bases read in frame from the first base.

The rearranged chain carries TRBV18 and TRBJ2-3; no D gene can be assigned with confidence. The sequencing used peripheral blood, collected 28 days after the second AZD1222 dose. The clonotype originates from an adult who received the AZD1222 COVID-19 vaccine. The DNA sequence reads TGTGCCAGCTCACCAGGGCAGTTACCGACAGATACGCAGTATTTT. It codes for CASSPGQLPTDTQYF.